The 15 T cell receptor beta chains below all came from one sample that was sequenced in a study of cytomegalovirus exposure and HLA in healthy donors. Both 60 Vbeta primers and 13 Jbeta primers went into the PCR. Produced via immunoSEQ multiplex PCR; TCRdb's table is partial and in-frame only. The repertoire includes approximately 200,000 clones, 75% to 85% of them detected once, and approximately 1.4% sits in the top ten. The sample consisted of PBMCs. The receptors were sampled from a girl under 18 in good health and CMV-seronegative.

This clone was counted between two and nine times. This chain joins TRBV6-6 and TRBJ1-2; TRBD1 matches at 8 bases. V dropped 6 bases and J dropped 5; count of bases not matched to a gene: 11. CDR1 and CDR2 from the germline V gene are MNHNY and SVGAGI (reference sequence). The CDR3 totals 15 residues. The CDR3 nucleotides read TGTGCCAGCAGGGTTGGACAGGGCCTAAGATATGGCTACACCTTC. The encoded protein is CASRVGQGLRYGYTF.

The V call is TRBV19, the J call TRBJ1-4, with TRBD1 identical over 8 bases. With 4 bases clipped from V and 12 bases from J, the junction kept 7 bases outside the gene matches. This CDR3 spans 13 amino acids. Germline V gene lookup returns CDR1 LNHDA and CDR2 SQIVND (reference sequence). CDR3 in DNA: TGTGCCAGTAGTACAGACAGGGGTGGAGAACTGTTTTTT. As protein: CASSTDRGGELFF. Full variable domain (remainder filled in from reference TRBV19 and TRBJ1-4): DGGITQSPKYLFRKEGQNVTLSCEQNLNHDAMYWYRQDPGQGLRLIYYSQIVNDFQKGDIAEGYSVSREKKESFPLTVTSAQKNPTAFYLCASSTDRGGELFFGSGTQLSVL.

V gene TRBV6-1 combines with J gene TRBJ1-2; D gene uncertain. The CDR3 spans 13 residues. The V and J ends lost 1 base and 4 bases respectively, with 7 bases between them. The V gene's germline CDR1 is MNHNS and CDR2 SASEGT. The CDR3 sequence is CASSEGPAYGYTF. CDR3 bases: TGTGCCAGCAGTGAAGGGCCCGCCTATGGCTACACCTTC.

The J gene is TRBJ2-1, the V gene TRBV6-6; 8 positions agree with TRBD2. The germline CDR1 and CDR2 sequences are MNHNY and SVGAGI (reference sequence). This CDR3 region has 14 residues. The junction had 8 bases not matched to a gene; V was cut back by 7 bases and J by 6 bases. This chain's CDR3 is CASTLERGINEQFF. In DNA form, the CDR3 reads TGTGCCAGCACTCTAGAGCGGGGGATCAATGAGCAGTTCTTC.

This clone has just a few counts. The chain carries TRBV25-1 and TRBJ2-7; tentative D call: TRBD1 (6 bases). Per the germline V gene, CDR1 is MGHDK and CDR2 is SYGVNS. V lost 3 bases, J lost 2 bases, and 14 bases lay in between. This CDR3 contains 15 residues. The CDR3: CASSDFEAGAYEQYF. The CDR3 region has the DNA TGTGCCAGCAGTGATTTCGAGGCAGGGGCCTACGAGCAGTACTTC.

The rearrangement links TRBV29-1 to TRBJ2-7; the match to TRBD2 covers 8 bases. This CDR3 has 13 amino acids. Germline values: CDR1 SQVTM, CDR2 ANQGSEA. Germline trimming cut 8 bases from V and 1 base from J; bases unmatched to any gene: 7. CDR3 sequence: CSYLAGDSYEQYF. DNA for the CDR3: TGCAGCTATCTAGCGGGCGATTCCTACGAGCAGTACTTC.

The rearrangement links TRBV4-2 to TRBJ2-1, with D maybe TRBD2 (6 bases). The CDR3 contains 15 residues. V lost 0 bases to trimming and J lost 4 bases, with 10 bases between them. Germline V gene sequence: CDR1 LGHNA, CDR2 YNFKEQ. CDR3 DNA sequence: TGTGCCAGCAGCCAAGACCCGGGACTTTACAATGAGCAGTTCTTC. It translates to CASSQDPGLYNEQFF.

This chain connects TRBV30 to TRBJ2-7, with D perhaps TRBD2 (5 bases). The V gene's germline CDR1 is GTSNPN and CDR2 SVGIG (reference sequence). This CDR3 has 13 residues. With 0 bases removed from V and 5 bases from J, the gap between germline ends came to 11 bases. CDR3 sequence reads: CAWSVYRGNEQYF. CDR3 DNA: TGTGCCTGGAGTGTATACCGGGGTAACGAGCAGTACTTC.

V usage is TRBV7-8 and J usage is TRBJ2-1; 8 bases line up with TRBD2. Germline V gene sequence: CDR1 SGHVS, CDR2 FQNEAQ. The CDR3 is 16 residues long. Germline trimming cut 1 base from V and 8 bases from J; bases unmatched to any gene: 10. The CDR3 DNA reads TGTGCCAGCAGCTTAGGTACGGGGGGGGTTATATATGAGCAGTTCTTC. Encoded protein: CASSLGTGGVIYEQFF.

The chain recombines TRBV28 with TRBJ1-5; TRBD1 might be the D (5 bases). In germline, CDR1 is MDHEN, CDR2 SYDVKM. V was trimmed by 6 bases and J by 0 bases, leaving 12 bases between them. The CDR3 has 15 residues. CDR3 region: CASRLRQFSNQPQHF. CDR3 DNA: TGTGCCAGCAGGTTGAGACAGTTTAGCAATCAGCCCCAGCATTTT. Looking up the rest from reference TRBV28 and TRBJ1-5 gives the full variable domain: DVKVTQSSRYLVKRTGEKVFLECVQDMDHENMFWYRQDPGLGLRLIYFSYDVKMKEKGDIPEGYSVSREKKERFSLILESASTNQTSMYLCASRLRQFSNQPQHFGDGTRLSIL.

For the CDR3, the DNA is TGTGCCAGCAGTGAAGAAATCCACAGGGAAGTCTATCAGCCCCAGCATTTT. Translating gives CASSEEIHREVYQPQHF. The rearrangement uses TRBV6-1 and TRBJ1-5; a weak D match, TRBD1 (6 bases). Trimming left V 1 base short and J 5 bases short, with 18 bases between. The CDR3 has 17 residues. From germline, CDR1 is MNHNS and CDR2 SASEGT.

J is TRBJ2-7 and V is TRBV9; 11 bases line up with TRBD1. CDR1 SGDLS and CDR2 YYNGEE come from the germline V gene. The CDR3 contains 15 residues. After removal of 0 bases from V and 7 bases from J, the junction contained 6 bases not matched to a gene. Written as DNA, the CDR3 is TGTGCCAGCAGCGTAGGGCCGGGACAGGGGGGGGAGCAGTACTTC. Protein product: CASSVGPGQGGEQYF.

This clone was counted a single time. The sample holds other DNA sequences that translate to the same CDR3. V gene TRBV7-2 combines with J gene TRBJ1-2, with D tentatively TRBD1 (6 bases). This CDR3 contains 14 residues. Germline lookup yields CDR1 SGHTA and CDR2 FQGNSA. Trimming stripped 1 base from V and 4 bases from J, with 10 bases between. The DNA of the CDR3 is TGTGCCAGCAGCTTAGGGAGGGGGGGCTATGGCTACACCTTC. It is translated as CASSLGRGGYGYTF.

V and J are TRBV15 and TRBJ1-5, with D unclear. The germline V and J ends were trimmed by 1 base and 6 bases, with 10 bases remaining between them. The CDR3 covers 14 residues. The V gene's germline CDR1 is LNHNV and CDR2 YYDKDF (reference sequence). CDR3 region: CATSRAVAGQPQHF. CDR3 DNA sequence: TGTGCCACCAGCAGAGCGGTGGCGGGTCAGCCCCAGCATTTT.

This clone has just a few counts. The chain joins TRBV7-9 to TRBJ1-1; 9 bases match TRBD1. Trimming cost V 4 bases and J 3 bases; bases outside gene matches: 3. The CDR3 consists of 14 residues. Germline V gives CDR1 SEHNR, CDR2 FQNEAQ (reference sequence). Here the CDR3 reads CASSSGTGHTEAFF. The CDR3 DNA is TGTGCCAGCAGCTCCGGGACAGGGCACACTGAAGCTTTCTTT. The whole variable domain, remainder taken from reference TRBV7-9 and TRBJ1-1, is DTGVSQNPRHKITKRGQNVTFRCDPISEHNRLYWYRQTLGQGPEFLTYFQNEAQLEKSRLLSDRFSAERPKGSFSTLEIQRTEQGDSAMYLCASSSGTGHTEAFFGQGTRLTVV.